This T cell receptor beta chain appears in the sequencing data of a study of human T cells and chemical hapten exposure. Trimming at V came to 5 bases and at J to 0 bases, leaving 3 bases not matched to a gene. The CDR3 spans 14 residues. Unseparated into fractions, whole blood served as the source from which total RNA was extracted. This clonotype has a handful of counts. TCRdb reprocessed the 5' RACE reads with MiXCR, giving one entry per CDR3 protein. The table has around 80,000 distinct CDR3 sequences, approximately 16% seen once. This sequence joins TRBV12-3 or TRBV12-4 and TRBJ2-7, with 8 bases fitting TRBD1. The receptor comes from a female donor in good health. DNA of the CDR3: TGTGCCAGCAGTCGGACAGGGAGCTCCTACGAGCAGTACTTC. Translated: CASSRTGSSYEQYF.